This paragraph reports one T cell receptor beta chain. This record comes from a study of early T cells in non-severe SARS-CoV-2 infection. The germline CDR1 and CDR2 sequences are SGDLS and YYNGEE. V lost 0 bases, J lost 6 bases, and 4 bases stayed unmatched. CDR3 length: 15 amino acids. MiXCR was run by TCRdb on the 5' RACE reads, yielding one entry per CDR3 protein. Here the sample spans around 83,000 distinct CDR3 sequences, 10% being singletons. Sequenced material: whole blood, taken at baseline. This chain connects TRBV9 to TRBJ2-1; 9 bases agree with TRBD2. The source is an adult who was a healthcare worker with PCR-confirmed SARS-CoV-2 infection or an uninfected control (not recorded which). CDR3 bases: TGTGCCAGCAGCGTAGCCCCTAGCGGGACCAATGAGCAGTTCTTC. Its translation is CASSVAPSGTNEQFF. The full variable domain, its missing parts supplied by reference TRBV9 and TRBJ2-1, is DSGVTQTPKHLITATGQRVTLRCSPRSGDLSVYWYQQSLDQGLQFLIQYYNGEERAKGNILERFSAQQFPDLHSELNLSSLELGDSALYFCASSVAPSGTNEQFFGPGTRLTVL.